Following are 14 T cell receptor beta chains from one sample sequenced in a study of cytomegalovirus exposure and HLA in healthy donors. Vbeta (60) and Jbeta (13) primers were used in the PCR. The protocol was immunoSEQ multiplex PCR, while the TCRdb copy is restricted to in-frame clones and leaves out a portion. The table records approximately 170,000 clones, about 71% of them present only once. Sequencing used PBMCs. All receptors derive from a man between 50 and 59 years old in good health and CMV-seronegative.

The rearrangement uses TRBV28 and TRBJ1-4, with D maybe TRBD1 (6 bases). CDR1 is MDHEN, CDR2 SYDVKM, per germline. The CDR3 has 15 amino acids. V lost 6 bases to trimming and J lost 8 bases, with 19 bases between them. For the CDR3, the DNA is TGTGCCAGCAGCCCCGAACAGGGTAATCTGGAAAAACTGTTTTTT. Its protein is CASSPEQGNLEKLFF.

The V gene is TRBV7-5, the J gene TRBJ1-2; the table's D call, TRBD1, was not checked against the DNA. TRBV7-5 is reported as a pseudogene. The CDR3 is 18 amino acids. In nucleotides, the CDR3 is TGTGTCAGAAGCTTCTCCGGACAGGGCAATTTCTCAAACTATGGCTACACCTTC. This translates into CVRSFSGQGNFSNYGYTF.

The table lists this clone with a count of one. This rearrangement joins TRBV28 to TRBJ2-7; D perhaps matches TRBD1 (5 bases). Looked up from germline, CDR1 is MDHEN and CDR2 is SYDVKM. Trimming pared 3 bases from V and 2 bases from J, leaving 11 bases between. The CDR3 loop spans 14 amino acids. CDR3 amino acids: CASSFGRVPYEQYF. The CDR3 region has the DNA TGTGCCAGCAGTTTTGGCAGGGTTCCCTACGAGCAGTACTTC.

The chain uses TRBV5-1 and TRBJ1-3; D remains unclear. This CDR3 has 14 residues. The V end lost 7 bases, the J end lost 0 bases, and 11 bases lay between the germline ends. Per the germline V gene, CDR1 is SGHRS and CDR2 is YFSETQ. The CDR3 nucleotides are TGCGCCAGCGGAGTACTTGACTCTGGAAACACCATATATTTT. It translates to CASGVLDSGNTIYF.

V is TRBV4-2 and J is TRBJ2-5, with 10 bases fitting TRBD2. The trim removed 0 bases at V and 1 base at J, leaving 5 bases unmatched. This CDR3 is 17 amino acids long. In germline, CDR1 is LGHNA, CDR2 YNFKEQ. CDR3: CASSQEGSGGPQETQYF. Here the CDR3 DNA reads TGTGCCAGCAGCCAAGAAGGTAGCGGGGGGCCCCAAGAGACCCAGTACTTC.

The chain joins TRBV7-2 to TRBJ2-7; the match to TRBD2 covers 9 bases. With 3 bases clipped from V and 2 bases from J, the junction kept 11 bases outside the gene matches. Germline V gene lookup returns CDR1 SGHTA and CDR2 FQGNSA. The CDR3 is 17 residues long. The CDR3 loop is CASSLGGQRGVTYEQYF. The CDR3, as DNA: TGTGCCAGCAGCTTGGGAGGGCAGCGGGGGGTTACCTACGAGCAGTACTTC.

This chain joins TRBV5-1 and TRBJ1-3, with 8 nucleotides matching TRBD1. The germline V gene encodes CDR1 SGHRS and CDR2 YFSETQ. The V gene end was trimmed by 4 bases and the J gene end by 7 bases; junction bases not matched to a gene: 16. The CDR3 has 17 residues. The CDR3 loop is CASSTKDRVKVLNTIYF. In DNA, the CDR3 is TGCGCCAGCAGCACCAAGGACAGGGTCAAGGTCTTGAACACCATATATTTT.

The chain recombines TRBV15 with TRBJ2-3, with D possibly matching TRBD2 (5 bases). V was clipped by 0 bases and J by 4 bases, with 8 bases between them. The CDR3 is made up of 14 amino acids. Looked up from germline, CDR1 is LNHNV and CDR2 is YYDKDF (reference sequence). The CDR3 coding sequence is TGTGCCACCAGCAGAGACCGGCGGGCAGATACGCAGTATTTT. Protein product: CATSRDRRADTQYF.

Only one count was recorded for this clone. DNA of the CDR3: TGTGCCAGCAGTAGGACTGGTGGCGATGAGCAGTTCTTC. It codes for CASSRTGGDEQFF. The chain recombines TRBV28 with TRBJ2-1; possibly TRBD2 for D (5 bases). Germline V gene data show CDR1 as MDHEN and CDR2 as SYDVKM. Deletions cut 5 bases from V and 8 bases from J, with 13 bases between. CDR3 length: 13 amino acids.

This clone occurred a few times. This CDR3 is CASSPLSTSGGPGYEQYF. Here the CDR3 DNA reads TGTGCCAGCAGCCCCCTTTCGACTAGCGGGGGGCCGGGCTACGAGCAGTACTTC. The V and J genes are TRBV4-2 and TRBJ2-7, with TRBD2 identical over 13 bases. This CDR3 has 18 residues. Germline CDR1 and CDR2: LGHNA and YNFKEQ. Losses at the gene ends were 4 bases for V and 3 bases for J; bases not matched to a gene: 12.

V gene TRBV11-2 combines with J gene TRBJ1-1, with D unclear. V lost 5 bases and J 3 bases, leaving 13 bases between the germline ends. The CDR3 extends over 14 amino acids. The V gene's germline CDR1 is SGHAT and CDR2 FQNNGV. The DNA of the CDR3 is TGTGCCAGCAGCCTCCGAACCGGGGACACTGAAGCTTTCTTT. Translation gives CASSLRTGDTEAFF.

The gene calls are TRBV5-4 and TRBJ1-2; 8 nucleotides line up with TRBD1. V lost 3 bases to trimming and J lost 8 bases; unmatched junction nucleotides: 3. The CDR3 runs 12 residues. Germline V gene sequence: CDR1 SGHNT, CDR2 YYREEE (reference sequence). In nucleotides, the CDR3 is TGTGCCAGCAGCTCGCAGGGGGCGGGCTACACCTTC. Encoded protein: CASSSQGAGYTF.

The V call is TRBV4-2, the J call TRBJ1-2; TRBD1 is a possible D gene (5 bases). The ends were cut back, 4 bases at V and 7 bases at J, with 16 bases in the middle. The CDR3 has 14 amino acids. Per the germline V gene, CDR1 is LGHNA and CDR2 is YNFKEQ. CDR3 loop: CASSPPAGLIGYTF. In DNA, the CDR3 is TGTGCCAGCAGCCCCCCAGCAGGGCTTATTGGCTACACCTTC.

As DNA, the CDR3 is TGTGCCAGCTTCTCCGGGACTAGCGGTTACAATGAGCAGTTCTTC. Its translation is CASFSGTSGYNEQFF. The V gene is TRBV2, the J gene TRBJ2-1; 11 bases map to TRBD2. The ends lost 8 bases at V and 4 bases at J; junction bases unmatched: 7. The CDR3 consists of 15 residues. CDR1 is SNHLY and CDR2 is FYNNEI in the germline V gene. Full variable domain (rest looked up from reference TRBV2 and TRBJ2-1): EPEVTQTPSHQVTQMGQEVILRCVPISNHLYFYWYRQILGQKVEFLVSFYNNEISEKSEIFDDQFSVERPDGSNFTLKIRSTKLEDSAMYFCASFSGTSGYNEQFFGPGTRLTVL.